This section outlines one T cell receptor (beta chain) sequence together with its context. Its specificity is unknown. The data originate from a study of T cell responses to AZD1222 COVID-19 vaccine. Study details: Investigators merged groups given second doses at roughly 4 or roughly 12 weeks. Overall study findings and caveats: Repertoire samples came only from after the peak T cell response. Among AZD1222 vaccinees, only 6 or 7 were seropositive at baseline.

Assay used: immunoSEQ multiplex PCR; TCRdb lists only in-frame clones, some missing. Of about 180,000 clones listed, 80% to 90% are singletons. The CDR3 consists of 14 residues. Germline CDR1 is SQVTM and CDR2 is ANQGSEA. Trimming removed 5 bases from V and 7 bases from J; junction bases left unmatched: 9. The chain joins TRBV29-1 to TRBJ2-1, with 9 bases lining up with TRBD1. Sequencing was performed on peripheral blood, taken on day 0 of AZD1222 vaccination. This TCR was recovered from an adult in good health. The chain's CDR3 is CSVTPGDRGNEQFF. The CDR3 DNA reads as TGCAGCGTTACGCCCGGAGACAGGGGGAATGAGCAGTTCTTC.